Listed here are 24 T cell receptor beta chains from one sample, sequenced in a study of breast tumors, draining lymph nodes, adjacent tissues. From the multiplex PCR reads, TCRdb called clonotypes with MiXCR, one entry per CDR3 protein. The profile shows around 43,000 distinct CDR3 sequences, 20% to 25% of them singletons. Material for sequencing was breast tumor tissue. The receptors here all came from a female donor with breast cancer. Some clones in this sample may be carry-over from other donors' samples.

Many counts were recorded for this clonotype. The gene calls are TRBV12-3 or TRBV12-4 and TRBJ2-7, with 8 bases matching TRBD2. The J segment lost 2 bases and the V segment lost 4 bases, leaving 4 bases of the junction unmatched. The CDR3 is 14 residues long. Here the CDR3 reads CASSWSGSTYEQYF. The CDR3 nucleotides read TGTGCCAGCAGTTGGAGCGGGAGCACCTACGAGCAGTACTTC.

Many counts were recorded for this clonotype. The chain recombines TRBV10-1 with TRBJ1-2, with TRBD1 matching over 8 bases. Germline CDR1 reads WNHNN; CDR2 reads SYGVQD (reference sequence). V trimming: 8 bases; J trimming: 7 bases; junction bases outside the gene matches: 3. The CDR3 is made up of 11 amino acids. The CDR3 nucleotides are TGCGCCAGCGACAGGGGCTTTGGCTACACCTTC. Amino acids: CASDRGFGYTF.

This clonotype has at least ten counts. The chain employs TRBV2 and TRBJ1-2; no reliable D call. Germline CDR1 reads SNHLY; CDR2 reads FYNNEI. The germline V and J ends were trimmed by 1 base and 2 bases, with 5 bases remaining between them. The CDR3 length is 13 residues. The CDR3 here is CASSEGPNYGYTF. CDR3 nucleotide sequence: TGTGCCAGCAGTGAAGGGCCCAACTATGGCTACACCTTC. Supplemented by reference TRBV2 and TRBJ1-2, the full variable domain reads EPEVTQTPSHQVTQMGQEVILRCVPISNHLYFYWYRQILGQKVEFLVSFYNNEISEKSEIFDDQFSVERPDGSNFTLKIRSTKLEDSAMYFCASSEGPNYGYTFGSGTRLTVV.

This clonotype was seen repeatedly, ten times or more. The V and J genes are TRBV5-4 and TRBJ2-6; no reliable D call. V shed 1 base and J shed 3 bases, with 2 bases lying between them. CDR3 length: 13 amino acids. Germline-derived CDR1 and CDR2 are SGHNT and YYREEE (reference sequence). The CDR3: CASSLFGANVLTF. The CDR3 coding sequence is TGTGCCAGCAGCTTGTTTGGGGCCAACGTCCTGACTTTC. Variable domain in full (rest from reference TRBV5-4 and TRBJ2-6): ETGVTQSPTHLIKTRGQQVTLRCSSQSGHNTVSWYQQALGQGPQFIFQYYREEENGRGNFPPRFSGLQFPNYSSELNVNALELDDSALYLCASSLFGANVLTFGAGSRLTVL.

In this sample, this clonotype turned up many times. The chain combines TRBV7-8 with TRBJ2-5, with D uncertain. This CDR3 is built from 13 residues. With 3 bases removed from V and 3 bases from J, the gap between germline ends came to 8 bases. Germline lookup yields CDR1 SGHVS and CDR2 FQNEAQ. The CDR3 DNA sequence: TGTGCCAGCAGCTTCGGAGCGAAAGAGACCCAGTACTTC. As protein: CASSFGAKETQYF. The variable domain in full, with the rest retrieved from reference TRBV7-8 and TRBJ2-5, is GAGVSQSPRYKVAKRGQDVALRCDPISGHVSLFWYQQALGQGPEFLTYFQNEAQLDKSGLPSDRFFAERPEGSVSTLKIQRTQQEDSAVYLCASSFGAKETQYFGPGTRLLVL.

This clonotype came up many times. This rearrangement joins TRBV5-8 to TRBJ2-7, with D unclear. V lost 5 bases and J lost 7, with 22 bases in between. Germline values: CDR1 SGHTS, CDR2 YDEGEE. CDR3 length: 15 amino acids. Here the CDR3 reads CASSFDNPLIWEQYF. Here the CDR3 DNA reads TGTGCCAGCAGTTTTGATAACCCTTTGATTTGGGAGCAGTACTTC. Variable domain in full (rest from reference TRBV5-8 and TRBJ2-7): EAGVTQSPTHLIKTRGQQATLRCSPISGHTSVYWYQQALGLGLQFLLWYDEGEERNRGNFPPRFSGRQFPNYSSELNVNALELEDSALYLCASSFDNPLIWEQYFGPGTRLTVT.

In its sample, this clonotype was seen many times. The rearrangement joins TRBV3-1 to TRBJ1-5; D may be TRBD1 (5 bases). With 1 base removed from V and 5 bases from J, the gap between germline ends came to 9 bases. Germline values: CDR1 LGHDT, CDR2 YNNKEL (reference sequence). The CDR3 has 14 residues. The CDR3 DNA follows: TGTGCCAGCAGCCAAGGACAGAATTATCAGCCCCAGCATTTT. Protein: CASSQGQNYQPQHF.

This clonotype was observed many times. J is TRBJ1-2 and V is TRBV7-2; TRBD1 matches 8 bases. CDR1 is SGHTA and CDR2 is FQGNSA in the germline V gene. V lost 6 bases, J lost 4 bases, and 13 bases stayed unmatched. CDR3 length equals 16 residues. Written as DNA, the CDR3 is TGTGCCAGCAGTACCTTGTCGGGACAGGCTGTCTATGGCTACACCTTC. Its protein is CASSTLSGQAVYGYTF.

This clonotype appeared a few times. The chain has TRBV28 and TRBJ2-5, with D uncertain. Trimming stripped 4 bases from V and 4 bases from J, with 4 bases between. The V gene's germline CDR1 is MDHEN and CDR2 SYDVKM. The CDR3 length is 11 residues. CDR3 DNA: TGTGCCAGCAGTTCAATAGAGACCCAGTACTTC. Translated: CASSSIETQYF.

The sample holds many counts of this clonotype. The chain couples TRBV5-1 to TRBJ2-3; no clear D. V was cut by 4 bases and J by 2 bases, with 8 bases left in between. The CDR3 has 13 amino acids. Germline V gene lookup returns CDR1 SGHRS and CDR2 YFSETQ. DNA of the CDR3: TGCGCCAGCAGCGCACTGGCCACAGATACGCAGTATTTT. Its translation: CASSALATDTQYF.

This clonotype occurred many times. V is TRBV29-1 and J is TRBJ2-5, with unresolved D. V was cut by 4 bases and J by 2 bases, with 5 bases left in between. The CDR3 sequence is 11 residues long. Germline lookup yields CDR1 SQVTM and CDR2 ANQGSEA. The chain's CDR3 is CSVAQQETQYF. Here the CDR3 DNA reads TGCAGCGTTGCGCAGCAAGAGACCCAGTACTTC. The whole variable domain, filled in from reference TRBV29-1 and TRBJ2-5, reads SAVISQKPSRDICQRGTSLTIQCQVDSQVTMMFWYRQQPGQSLTLIATANQGSEATYESGFVIDKFPISRPNLTFSTLTVSNMSPEDSSIYLCSVAQQETQYFGPGTRLLVL.

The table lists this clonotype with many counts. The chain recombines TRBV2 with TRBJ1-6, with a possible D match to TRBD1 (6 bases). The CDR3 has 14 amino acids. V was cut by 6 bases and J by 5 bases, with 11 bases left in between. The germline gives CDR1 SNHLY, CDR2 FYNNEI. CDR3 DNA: TGTGCCAGCAGCCGCAGGGGAAATAATTCACCCCTCCACTTT. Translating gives CASSRRGNNSPLHF.

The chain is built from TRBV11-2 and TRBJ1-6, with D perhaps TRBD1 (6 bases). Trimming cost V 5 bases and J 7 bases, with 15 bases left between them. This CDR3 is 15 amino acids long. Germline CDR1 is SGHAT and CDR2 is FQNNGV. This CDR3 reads CASSVHRDANSPLHF. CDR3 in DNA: TGTGCCAGCAGCGTCCACAGGGATGCGAATTCACCCCTCCACTTT.

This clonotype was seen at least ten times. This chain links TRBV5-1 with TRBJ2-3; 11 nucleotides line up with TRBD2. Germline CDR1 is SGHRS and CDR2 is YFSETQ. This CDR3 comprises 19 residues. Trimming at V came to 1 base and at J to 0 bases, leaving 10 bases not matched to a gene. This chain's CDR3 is CASSLQGLGTSGSTDTQYF. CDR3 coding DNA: TGCGCCAGCAGCTTGCAGGGGCTCGGGACTAGCGGTAGCACAGATACGCAGTATTTT.

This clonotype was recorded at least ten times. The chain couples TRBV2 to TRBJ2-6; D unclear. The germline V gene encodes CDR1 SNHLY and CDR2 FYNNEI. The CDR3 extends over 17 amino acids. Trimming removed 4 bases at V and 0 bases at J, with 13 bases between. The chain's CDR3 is CASSGPDQFSGANVLTF. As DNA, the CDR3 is TGTGCCAGCAGTGGACCCGATCAATTCTCTGGGGCCAACGTCCTGACTTTC. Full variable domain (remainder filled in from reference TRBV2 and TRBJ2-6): EPEVTQTPSHQVTQMGQEVILRCVPISNHLYFYWYRQILGQKVEFLVSFYNNEISEKSEIFDDQFSVERPDGSNFTLKIRSTKLEDSAMYFCASSGPDQFSGANVLTFGAGSRLTVL.

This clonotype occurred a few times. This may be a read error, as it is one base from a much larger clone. For the CDR3, the DNA is TGCAGCGTTGAAGGTGGGGGCTACGCCTTC. This translates into CSVEGGGYAF. The gene calls are TRBV29-1 and TRBJ1-2, with a weak D call TRBD1 (6 bases). Germline CDR1 is SQVTM and CDR2 is ANQGSEA. The CDR3 totals 10 residues.

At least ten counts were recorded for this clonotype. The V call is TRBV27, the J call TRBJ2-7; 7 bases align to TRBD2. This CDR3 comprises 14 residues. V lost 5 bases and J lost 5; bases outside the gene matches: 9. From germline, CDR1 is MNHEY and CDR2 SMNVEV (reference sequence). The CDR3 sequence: CASSQLRGRDEQYF. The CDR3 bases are TGTGCCAGCAGTCAACTTCGAGGGAGGGACGAGCAGTACTTC.

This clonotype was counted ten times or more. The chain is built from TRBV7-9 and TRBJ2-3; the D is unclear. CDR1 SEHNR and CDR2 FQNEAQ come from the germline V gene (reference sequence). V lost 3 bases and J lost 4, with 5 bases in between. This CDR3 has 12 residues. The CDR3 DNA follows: TGTGCCAGCAGCTTTAGCTCAGATACGCAGTATTTT. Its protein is CASSFSSDTQYF. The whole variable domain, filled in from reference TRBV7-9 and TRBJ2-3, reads DTGVSQNPRHKITKRGQNVTFRCDPISEHNRLYWYRQTLGQGPEFLTYFQNEAQLEKSRLLSDRFSAERPKGSFSTLEIQRTEQGDSAMYLCASSFSSDTQYFGPGTRLTVL.

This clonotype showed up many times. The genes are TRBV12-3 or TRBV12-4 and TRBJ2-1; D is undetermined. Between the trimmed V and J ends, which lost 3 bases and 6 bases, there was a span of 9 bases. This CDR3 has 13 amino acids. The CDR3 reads CASSLYGLNEQFF. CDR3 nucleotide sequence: TGTGCCAGCAGTTTGTACGGGCTCAATGAGCAGTTCTTC.

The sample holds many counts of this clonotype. CDR3 loop: CASSSGTEWETQYF. CDR3 DNA: TGTGCCAGCAGCTCCGGGACAGAATGGGAGACCCAGTACTTC. The rearrangement links TRBV5-6 to TRBJ2-5; 7 bases align to TRBD1. Germline-derived CDR1 and CDR2 are SGHDT and YYEEEE. The J segment lost 5 bases and the V segment lost 3 bases, leaving 7 bases of the junction unmatched. The CDR3 covers 14 residues.

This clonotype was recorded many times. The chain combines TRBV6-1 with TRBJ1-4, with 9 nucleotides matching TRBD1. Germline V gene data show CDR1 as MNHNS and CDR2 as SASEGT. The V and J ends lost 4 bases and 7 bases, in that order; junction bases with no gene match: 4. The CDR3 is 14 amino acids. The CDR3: CASSAGQGREKLFF. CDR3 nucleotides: TGTGCCAGCAGTGCAGGACAGGGGCGTGAAAAACTGTTTTTT.

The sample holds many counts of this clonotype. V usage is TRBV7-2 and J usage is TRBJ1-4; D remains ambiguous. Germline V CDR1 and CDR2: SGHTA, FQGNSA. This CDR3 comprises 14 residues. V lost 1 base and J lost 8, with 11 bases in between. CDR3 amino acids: CASSLVGENEKLFF. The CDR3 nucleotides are TGTGCCAGCAGCTTAGTAGGAGAAAACGAAAAACTGTTTTTT.

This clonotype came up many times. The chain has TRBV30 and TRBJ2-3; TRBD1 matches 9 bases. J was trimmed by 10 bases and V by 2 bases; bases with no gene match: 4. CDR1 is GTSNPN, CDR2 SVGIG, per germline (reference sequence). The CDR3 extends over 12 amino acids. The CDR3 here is CAWSRTGVAQYF. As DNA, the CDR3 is TGTGCCTGGAGTCGGACAGGGGTTGCGCAGTATTTT.

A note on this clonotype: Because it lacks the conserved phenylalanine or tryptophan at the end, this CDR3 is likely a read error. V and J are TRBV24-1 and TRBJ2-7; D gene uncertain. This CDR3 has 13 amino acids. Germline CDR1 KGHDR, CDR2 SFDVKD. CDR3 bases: TGTACCACCAGTGATTTGTACAGCTACGAGCAGTACTCC. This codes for CTTSDLYSYEQYS.